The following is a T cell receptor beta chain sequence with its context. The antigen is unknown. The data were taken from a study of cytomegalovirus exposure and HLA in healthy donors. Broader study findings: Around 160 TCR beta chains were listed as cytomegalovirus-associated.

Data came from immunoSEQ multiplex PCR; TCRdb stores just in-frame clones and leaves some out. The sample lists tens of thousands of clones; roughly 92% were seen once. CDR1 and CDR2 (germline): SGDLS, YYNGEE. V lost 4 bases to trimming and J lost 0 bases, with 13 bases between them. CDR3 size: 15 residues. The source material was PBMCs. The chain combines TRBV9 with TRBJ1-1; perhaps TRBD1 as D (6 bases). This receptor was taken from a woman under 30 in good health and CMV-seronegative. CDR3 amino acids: CASSPRQDMNTEAFF. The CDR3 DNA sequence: TGTGCCAGCAGCCCCCGACAGGACATGAACACTGAAGCTTTCTTT.